Shown below are 17 T cell receptor beta chains from a single sample sequenced in a study of sequential checkpoint blockade in melanoma. Treatment in this sample: randomized to nivolumab then ipilimumab (arm A) or the reverse (arm B). Here immunoSEQ multiplex PCR was the method, and the copy in TCRdb shows in-frame clones only, minus some. Of more than 1,500 clones detected, roughly 25% appear once; the ten largest clones hold about 12%. The sequencing used tumor tissue (inferred from file names), collected from a patient given nivolumab and ipilimumab in sequence. The receptors were sampled from a human donor with melanoma.

This clone is medium-sized. No DNA is shown, since the ends of the CDR3 on it are uncertain; the CDR3 is the one TCRdb lists. CDR3 loop: CASSVGQGSYEQYF. V is TRBV7-5 and J is TRBJ2-7; the D call TRBD1 from the table was never checked on the DNA. TRBV7-5 is labeled a pseudogene. The CDR3 spans 14 amino acids, including both terminal residues.

This clone showed up just a few times. V is TRBV6-8 and J is TRBJ2-3, with TRBD1 identical over 10 bases. Germline assignment: CDR1 MNHGY and CDR2 SAAAGT. The CDR3 consists of 16 residues. Germline trimming cut 4 bases from V and 2 bases from J; bases unmatched to any gene: 6. The CDR3 nucleotides read TGTGCCAGCAGTTCCCCGGGACAGGGGTTCACAGATACGCAGTATTTT. This encodes CASSSPGQGFTDTQYF.

In its sample, this clone was seen once. The chain carries TRBV14 and TRBJ2-7, with 10 positions matching TRBD1. Germline CDR1 reads SGHDN; CDR2 reads FVKESK. J was trimmed by 3 bases and V by 2 bases; bases with no gene match: 7. The CDR3 sequence is 16 residues long. The CDR3, as DNA: TGTGCCAGCAGCCAACTACCGGGACAGGGGCTCTACGAGCAGTACTTC. Translated, it gives CASSQLPGQGLYEQYF.

The V gene is TRBV23-1, the J gene TRBJ2-2; 8 nucleotides line up with TRBD1. TRBV23-1 is an open reading frame, and its role is uncertain. V lost 6 bases to trimming and J lost 7 bases; unmatched junction nucleotides: 4. CDR3 length: 13 amino acids. CDR3 residues: CASSWDRHGELFF. The CDR3 bases are TGCGCCAGCAGCTGGGACAGGCACGGGGAGCTGTTTTTT.

This clone showed up just a few times. V and J are TRBV30 and TRBJ1-2, with D hard to call. Germline assignment: CDR1 GTSNPN and CDR2 SVGIG (reference sequence). This CDR3 is 14 amino acids long. V was trimmed by 0 bases and J by 0 bases, leaving 8 bases between them. The DNA for the CDR3 is TGTGCCTGGAGTGTACGTTGGACTAACTATGGCTACACCTTC. It encodes CAWSVRWTNYGYTF.

This clone is categorized as medium-sized. The chain links TRBV11-3 to TRBJ1-1, with D possibly matching TRBD1 (6 bases). V lost 7 bases to trimming and J lost 5 bases, with 17 bases between them. Germline values: CDR1 SGHNT, CDR2 YENEEA. CDR3 length equals 14 residues. This CDR3 reads CASTAVQGITEAFF. The CDR3 DNA reads TGTGCCAGCACCGCCGTACAGGGAATTACTGAAGCTTTCTTT. Using reference TRBV11-3 and TRBJ1-1 for the parts outside the CDR3, the full variable domain is EAGVVQSPRYKIIEKKQPVAFWCNPISGHNTLYWYLQNLGQGPELLIRYENEEAVDDSQLPKDRFSAERLKGVDSTLKIQPAELGDSAVYLCASTAVQGITEAFFGQGTRLTVV.

J is TRBJ1-6 and V is TRBV18; D is unclear. The CDR3 is 14 residues long. Germline V gene data show CDR1 as KGHSH and CDR2 as LQKENI. V dropped 2 bases and J dropped 12 bases, with 14 bases sitting between them. The CDR3: CASSPYGEEKPLHF. CDR3 DNA sequence: TGTGCCAGCTCACCATATGGAGAGGAGAAACCCCTCCACTTT.

This clone is termed large. The V call is TRBV7-5, the J call TRBJ2-1; the tabulated D call, TRBD1, remains unverified against the DNA. TRBV7-5 is given as a pseudogene. The CDR3 is made up of 17 amino acids. This CDR3 reads CASSPSRGQGTNNEQFF. The CDR3 nucleotides are TGTGCCAGCAGCCCCTCCCGTGGACAGGGAACCAACAATGAGCAGTTCTTC.

The rearrangement links TRBV9 to TRBJ2-7; 14 bases align to TRBD2. Germline V gene lookup returns CDR1 SGDLS and CDR2 YYNGEE. V was clipped by 4 bases and J by 6 bases; unmatched bases: 6. The CDR3 consists of 15 residues. The CDR3 DNA sequence: TGTGCCAGCAGCACCAAGGGACTAGCGGGAGCCGAGCAGTACTTC. This gives the protein CASSTKGLAGAEQYF.

In nucleotides, the CDR3 is TGTGCCAGCAGCCATGGGGGAGAGACCCAGTACTTC. Translation gives CASSHGGETQYF. The chain recombines TRBV14 with TRBJ2-5, with D possibly called TRBD1 or TRBD2 (5 bases each). This CDR3 has 12 residues. The germline V and J ends were trimmed by 3 bases and 4 bases, with 6 bases remaining between them. Germline CDR1 SGHDN, CDR2 FVKESK.

This rearrangement joins TRBV11-3 to TRBJ2-2; TRBD2 agrees at 7 bases. CDR1 is SGHNT and CDR2 is YENEEA in the germline V gene. With 2 bases clipped from V and 5 bases from J, the junction kept 8 bases outside the gene matches. This CDR3 has 16 residues. CDR3 bases: TGTGCCAGCAGCTTAAACCCCACGGGGGGTACCGGGGAGCTGTTTTTT. Its translation: CASSLNPTGGTGELFF. Variable domain in full (rest from reference TRBV11-3 and TRBJ2-2): EAGVVQSPRYKIIEKKQPVAFWCNPISGHNTLYWYLQNLGQGPELLIRYENEEAVDDSQLPKDRFSAERLKGVDSTLKIQPAELGDSAVYLCASSLNPTGGTGELFFGEGSRLTVL.

The V gene is TRBV1, the J gene TRBJ2-7. TRBV1 is noted as a pseudogene. The CDR3 is 12 amino acids. The CDR3 DNA reads as TGCGCCAGCAGCCAAGATGTTGGGGAGCAGTACTTC. Protein sequence: CASSQDVGEQYF.

The sample holds one count of this clone. The J gene is TRBJ2-2, the V gene TRBV30; D perhaps matches TRBD1 (5 bases). Germline assignment: CDR1 GTSNPN and CDR2 SVGIG (reference sequence). The CDR3 is 13 residues long. V shed 0 bases and J shed 7 bases, with 9 bases lying between them. The CDR3 here is CAWSVRGNGELFF. Here the CDR3 DNA reads TGTGCCTGGAGTGTAAGGGGCAACGGGGAGCTGTTTTTT.

The rearrangement links TRBV18 to TRBJ2-6; weak D call: TRBD1 (5 bases). Germline V lookup: CDR1 KGHSH, CDR2 LQKENI. There are 18 residues in the CDR3. Trimming shortened V by 2 bases and J by 2 bases, and 16 bases separated the two germline ends. DNA of the CDR3: TGTGCCAGCTCACCAATTGCTCCTGGGGCTGCTGGGGCCAACGTCCTGACTTTC. Translation: CASSPIAPGAAGANVLTF. Using reference TRBV18 and TRBJ2-6 for the parts outside the CDR3, the full variable domain is NAGVMQNPRHLVRRRGQEARLRCSPMKGHSHVYWYRQLPEEGLKFMVYLQKENIIDESGMPKERFSAEFPKEGPSILRIQQVVRGDSAAYFCASSPIAPGAAGANVLTFGAGSRLTVL.

This chain uses TRBV28 with TRBJ2-5; D possibly corresponds to TRBD1 (8 bases). In germline, CDR1 is MDHEN, CDR2 SYDVKM. Trimming pared 5 bases from V and 5 bases from J, leaving 24 bases between. This CDR3 comprises 17 residues. This CDR3 reads CASSLPINTGGVETQYF. The CDR3 DNA follows: TGTGCCAGCAGTCTACCAATTAACACAGGGGGGGTGGAGACCCAGTACTTC.

V usage is TRBV9 and J usage is TRBJ1-1, with D maybe TRBD1 (5 bases). Germline values: CDR1 SGDLS, CDR2 YYNGEE. The germline V and J ends were trimmed by 0 bases and 1 base, with 7 bases remaining between them. The CDR3 has 14 amino acids. CDR3 region: CASSVDTGNTEAFF. DNA for the CDR3: TGTGCCAGCAGCGTAGACACAGGGAACACTGAAGCTTTCTTT.

This clone appeared a few times. CDR3 bases: TGTGCCAGCAGCCCCGGAACCTATGGCTACACCTTC. This gives the protein CASSPGTYGYTF. V gene TRBV9 combines with J gene TRBJ1-2, with D unclear. CDR1 is SGDLS, CDR2 YYNGEE, per germline. Trimming pared 4 bases from V and 4 bases from J, leaving 8 bases between. This CDR3 has 12 amino acids.